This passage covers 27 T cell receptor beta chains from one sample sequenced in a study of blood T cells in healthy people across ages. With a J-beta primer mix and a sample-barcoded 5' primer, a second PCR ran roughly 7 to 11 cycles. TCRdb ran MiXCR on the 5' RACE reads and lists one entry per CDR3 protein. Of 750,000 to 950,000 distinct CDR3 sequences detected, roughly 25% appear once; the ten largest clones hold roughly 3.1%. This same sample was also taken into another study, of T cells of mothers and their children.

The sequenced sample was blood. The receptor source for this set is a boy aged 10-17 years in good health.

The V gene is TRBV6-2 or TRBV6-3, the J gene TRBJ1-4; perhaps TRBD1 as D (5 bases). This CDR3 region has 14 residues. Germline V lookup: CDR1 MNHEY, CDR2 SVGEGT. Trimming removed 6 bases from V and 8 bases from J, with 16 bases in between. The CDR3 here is CASRRGTEFEKLFF. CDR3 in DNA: TGTGCCAGCAGGCGGGGGACGGAATTCGAAAAACTGTTTTTT.

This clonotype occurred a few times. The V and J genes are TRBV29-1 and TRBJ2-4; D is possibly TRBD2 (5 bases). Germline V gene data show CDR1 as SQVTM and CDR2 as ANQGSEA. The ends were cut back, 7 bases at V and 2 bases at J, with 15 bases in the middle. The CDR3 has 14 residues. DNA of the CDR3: TGCAGCGAGAGGACTTTGGGGACCAAAAACATTCAGTACTTC. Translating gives CSERTLGTKNIQYF. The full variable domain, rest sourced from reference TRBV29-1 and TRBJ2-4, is SAVISQKPSRDICQRGTSLTIQCQVDSQVTMMFWYRQQPGQSLTLIATANQGSEATYESGFVIDKFPISRPNLTFSTLTVSNMSPEDSSIYLCSERTLGTKNIQYFGAGTRLSVL.

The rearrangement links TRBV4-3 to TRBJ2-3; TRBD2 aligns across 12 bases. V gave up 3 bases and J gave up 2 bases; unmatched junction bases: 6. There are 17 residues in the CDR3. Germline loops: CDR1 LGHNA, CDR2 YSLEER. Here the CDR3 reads CASSQGLAGGFTDTQYF. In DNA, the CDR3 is TGCGCCAGCAGCCAGGGTCTAGCGGGAGGGTTCACAGATACGCAGTATTTT.

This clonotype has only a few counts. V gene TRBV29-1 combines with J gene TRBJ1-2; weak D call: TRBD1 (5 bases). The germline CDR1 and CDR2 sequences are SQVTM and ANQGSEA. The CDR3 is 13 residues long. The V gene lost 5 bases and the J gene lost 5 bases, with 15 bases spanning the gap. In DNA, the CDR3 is TGCAGCGTTCTTTCAGGGATCCGATATGGCTACACCTTC. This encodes CSVLSGIRYGYTF.

CDR3 region: CASSLNVGIQYF. The CDR3 DNA sequence: TGTGCCAGCAGCTTGAACGTGGGCATTCAGTACTTC. The chain employs TRBV7-9 and TRBJ2-4; D gene uncertain. The germline CDR1 and CDR2 sequences are SEHNR and FQNEAQ (reference sequence). The CDR3 runs 12 residues. V was cut by 3 bases and J by 9 bases, with 9 bases left in between.

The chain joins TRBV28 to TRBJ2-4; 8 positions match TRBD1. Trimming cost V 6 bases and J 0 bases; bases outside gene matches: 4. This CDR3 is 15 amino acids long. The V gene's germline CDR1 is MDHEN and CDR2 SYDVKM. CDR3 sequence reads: CASRRDRIAKNIQYF. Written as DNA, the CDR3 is TGTGCCAGCAGGCGGGACAGGATAGCCAAAAACATTCAGTACTTC.

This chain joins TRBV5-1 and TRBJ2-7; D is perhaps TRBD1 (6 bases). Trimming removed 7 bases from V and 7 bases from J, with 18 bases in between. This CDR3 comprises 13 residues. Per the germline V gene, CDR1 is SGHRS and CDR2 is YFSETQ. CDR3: CASGEQGYNEQYF. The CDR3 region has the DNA TGCGCCAGCGGGGAACAGGGTTACAATGAGCAGTACTTC.

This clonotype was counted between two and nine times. CDR3 DNA sequence: TGTGCCAGCAGAAACACGGGGAGCTCCTACAATGAGCAGTTCTTC. This gives the protein CASRNTGSSYNEQFF. The rearrangement links TRBV28 to TRBJ2-1, with D possibly TRBD2 on 5 matching bases. Trimming left V 6 bases short and J 0 bases short, with 12 bases between. The length of the CDR3 is 15 residues. CDR1 MDHEN and CDR2 SYDVKM come from the germline V gene.

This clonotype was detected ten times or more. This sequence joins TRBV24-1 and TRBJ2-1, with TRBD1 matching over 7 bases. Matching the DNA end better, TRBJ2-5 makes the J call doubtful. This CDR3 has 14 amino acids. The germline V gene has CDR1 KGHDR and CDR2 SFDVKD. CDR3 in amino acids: CATSDPRQGETQYF. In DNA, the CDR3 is TGTGCCACCAGTGATCCCCGACAGGGTGAGACCCAGTACTTC.

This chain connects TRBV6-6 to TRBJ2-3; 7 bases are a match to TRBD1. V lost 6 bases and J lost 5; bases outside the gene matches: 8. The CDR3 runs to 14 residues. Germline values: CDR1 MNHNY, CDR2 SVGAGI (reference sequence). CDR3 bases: TGTGCCAGCAGGCGACAGGGATTGGGAGATACGCAGTATTTT. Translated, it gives CASRRQGLGDTQYF.

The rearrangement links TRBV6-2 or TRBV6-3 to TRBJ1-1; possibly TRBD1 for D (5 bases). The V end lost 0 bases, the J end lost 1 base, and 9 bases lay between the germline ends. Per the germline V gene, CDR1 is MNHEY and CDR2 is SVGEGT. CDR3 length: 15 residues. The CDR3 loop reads CASSYSAGPNTEAFF. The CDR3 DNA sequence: TGTGCCAGCAGTTACTCTGCGGGACCGAACACTGAAGCTTTCTTT.

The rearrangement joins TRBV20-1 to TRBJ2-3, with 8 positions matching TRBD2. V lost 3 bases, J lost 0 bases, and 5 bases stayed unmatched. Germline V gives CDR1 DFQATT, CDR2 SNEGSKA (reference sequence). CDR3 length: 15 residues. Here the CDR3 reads CSASRRGASTDTQYF. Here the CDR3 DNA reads TGCAGTGCTAGTCGGCGGGGGGCGAGCACAGATACGCAGTATTTT.

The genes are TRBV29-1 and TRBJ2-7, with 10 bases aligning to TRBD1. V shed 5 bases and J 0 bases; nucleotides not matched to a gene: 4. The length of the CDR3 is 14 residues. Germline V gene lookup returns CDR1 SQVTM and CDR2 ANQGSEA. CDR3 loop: CSVIRDRGSYEQYF. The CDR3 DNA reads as TGCAGCGTTATCCGGGACAGGGGCTCCTACGAGCAGTACTTC.

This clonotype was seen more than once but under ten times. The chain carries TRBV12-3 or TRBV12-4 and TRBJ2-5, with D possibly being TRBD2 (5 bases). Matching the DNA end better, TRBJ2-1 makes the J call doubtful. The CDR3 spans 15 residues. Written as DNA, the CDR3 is TGTGCCAGCAGTTTAGGAGGACCCCCTCGAGGGGAGCAGTTCTTC. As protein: CASSLGGPPRGEQFF.

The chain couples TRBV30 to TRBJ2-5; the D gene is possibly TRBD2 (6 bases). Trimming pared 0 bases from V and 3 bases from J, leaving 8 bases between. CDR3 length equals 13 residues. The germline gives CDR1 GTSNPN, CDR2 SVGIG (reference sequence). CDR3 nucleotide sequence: TGTGCCTGGAGTGTAGGCGGGAAAGAGACCCAGTACTTC. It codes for CAWSVGGKETQYF.

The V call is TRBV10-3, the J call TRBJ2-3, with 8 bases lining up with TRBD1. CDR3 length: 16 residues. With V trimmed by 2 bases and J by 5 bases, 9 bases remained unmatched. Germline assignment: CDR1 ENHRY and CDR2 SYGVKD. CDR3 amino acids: CAISERLGQGGDTQYF. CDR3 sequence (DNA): TGTGCCATCAGTGAGAGGTTAGGACAGGGTGGAGATACGCAGTATTTT.

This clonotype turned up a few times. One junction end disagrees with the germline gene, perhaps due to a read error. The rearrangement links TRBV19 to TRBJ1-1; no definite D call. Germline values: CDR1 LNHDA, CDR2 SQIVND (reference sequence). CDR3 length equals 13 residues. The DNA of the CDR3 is TGTGCCAGTAGTCTTTCTCTAAACACTGAAGCTCTCTTT. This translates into CASSLSLNTEALF.

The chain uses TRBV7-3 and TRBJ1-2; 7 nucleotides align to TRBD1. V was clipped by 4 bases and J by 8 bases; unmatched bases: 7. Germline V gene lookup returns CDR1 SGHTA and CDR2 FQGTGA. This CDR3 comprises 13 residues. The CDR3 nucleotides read TGTGCCAGCAGCTCCGACAGGGATGGGGGCTACACCTTC. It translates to CASSSDRDGGYTF.

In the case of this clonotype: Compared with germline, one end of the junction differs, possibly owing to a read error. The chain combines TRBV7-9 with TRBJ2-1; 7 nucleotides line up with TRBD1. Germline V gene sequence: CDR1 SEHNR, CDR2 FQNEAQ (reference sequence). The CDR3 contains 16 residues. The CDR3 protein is CASSSLQGWAYNEQFF. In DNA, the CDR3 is TGTGCCAGCAGCTCTCTACAGGGGTGGGCCTACAATGAACAGTTCTTC. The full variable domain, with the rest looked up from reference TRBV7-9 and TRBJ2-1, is DTGVSQNPRHKITKRGQNVTFRCDPISEHNRLYWYRQTLGQGPEFLTYFQNEAQLEKSRLLSDRFSAERPKGSFSTLEIQRTEQGDSAMYLCASSSLQGWAYNEQFFGPGTRLTVL.

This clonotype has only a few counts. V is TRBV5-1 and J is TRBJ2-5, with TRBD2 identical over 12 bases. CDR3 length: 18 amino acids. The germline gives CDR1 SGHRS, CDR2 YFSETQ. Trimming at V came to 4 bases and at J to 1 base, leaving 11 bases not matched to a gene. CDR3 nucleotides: TGCGCCAGCAGCCGGATGACTAGCGGGGGAACTTTCCAAGAGACCCAGTACTTC. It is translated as CASSRMTSGGTFQETQYF.

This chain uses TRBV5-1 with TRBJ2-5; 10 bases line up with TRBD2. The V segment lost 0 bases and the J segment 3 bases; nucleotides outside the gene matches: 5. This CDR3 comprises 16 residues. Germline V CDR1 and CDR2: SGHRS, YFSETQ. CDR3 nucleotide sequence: TGCGCCAGCAGCTTGGGGACTAGCGGATGGGAAGAGACCCAGTACTTC. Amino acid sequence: CASSLGTSGWEETQYF.

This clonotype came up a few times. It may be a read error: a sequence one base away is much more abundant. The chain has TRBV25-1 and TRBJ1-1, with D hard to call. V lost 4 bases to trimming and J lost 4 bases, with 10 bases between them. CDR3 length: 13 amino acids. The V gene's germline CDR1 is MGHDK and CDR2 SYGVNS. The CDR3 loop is CASSGRGSTEAFF. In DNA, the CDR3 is TGTGCCAGCAGTGGAAGAGGGAGCACTGAAGCTTTCTTT.

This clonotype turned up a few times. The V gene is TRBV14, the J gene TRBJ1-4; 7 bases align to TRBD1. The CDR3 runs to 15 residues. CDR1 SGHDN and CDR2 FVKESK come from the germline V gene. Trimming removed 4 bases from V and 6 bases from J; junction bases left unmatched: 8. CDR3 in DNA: TGTGCCAGCAGCCGCGCCAGGGGGTGGGATGAAAAACTGTTTTTT. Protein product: CASSRARGWDEKLFF.

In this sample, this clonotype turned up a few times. The CDR3 region is CATTTGGFPRELFF. The CDR3 DNA reads TGTGCCACAACAACCGGGGGGTTCCCCCGGGAGCTGTTTTTT. The rearrangement joins TRBV15 to TRBJ2-2; 7 bases map to TRBD2. Germline V gene data show CDR1 as LNHNV and CDR2 as YYDKDF (reference sequence). Trimming removed 9 bases from V and 9 bases from J; junction bases left unmatched: 13. There are 14 residues in the CDR3.

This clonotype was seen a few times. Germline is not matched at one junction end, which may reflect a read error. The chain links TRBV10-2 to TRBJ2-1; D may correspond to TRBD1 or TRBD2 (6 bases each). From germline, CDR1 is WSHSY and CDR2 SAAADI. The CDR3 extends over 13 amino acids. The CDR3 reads CASKGGSYNEQSF. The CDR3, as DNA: TGCGCCAGCAAAGGGGGGTCCTACAATGAGCAGTCCTTC.

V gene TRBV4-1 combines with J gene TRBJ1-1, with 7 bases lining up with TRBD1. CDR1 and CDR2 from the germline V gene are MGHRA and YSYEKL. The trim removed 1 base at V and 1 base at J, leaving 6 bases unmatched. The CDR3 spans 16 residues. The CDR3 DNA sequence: TGCGCCAGCAGCCAAGGGATTGGACAGGAGAACACTGAAGCTTTCTTT. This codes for CASSQGIGQENTEAFF.

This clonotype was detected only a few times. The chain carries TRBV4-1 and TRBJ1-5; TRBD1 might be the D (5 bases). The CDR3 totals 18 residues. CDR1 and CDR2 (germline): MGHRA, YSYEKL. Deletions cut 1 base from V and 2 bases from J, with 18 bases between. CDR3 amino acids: CASSQVWTRDGRNQPQHF. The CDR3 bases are TGCGCCAGCAGCCAAGTATGGACCAGGGACGGCCGCAATCAGCCCCAGCATTTT.